This T cell receptor (beta chain) was found in a study of T cells in localized non-small cell lung cancer. Findings of the study overall: Median about 58 top-100 tumor clones were shared with paired adjacent lung. Higher adjacent-lung clonality was associated with shorter survival. The study found T cell clonality highest in uninvolved adjacent lung, above tumor. Heterogeneity is still possible, as just one tumor region was sequenced.

The data were produced by immunoSEQ multiplex PCR, yet TCRdb's version contains in-frame clones alone and is incomplete. The table records about 29,000 clones, about nine tenths of them present only once. Germline CDR1 reads MNHNS; CDR2 reads SASEGT. Between the trimmed V and J ends, which lost 9 bases and 0 bases, there was a span of 11 bases. The CDR3 runs to 14 residues. In the case of this clone: As yet, its antigen is unknown.

The source material was peripheral blood, sampled before any cancer treatment. The V call is TRBV6-1, the J call TRBJ1-4, with D hard to call. The clonotype was recovered from a woman aged 35-75 years with stage I lung adenocarcinoma. The CDR3 coding sequence is TGTGCCAGTCATGACCATGCAACTAATGAAAAACTGTTTTTT. It encodes CASHDHATNEKLFF.